This T cell receptor (beta chain) was recorded in a study of early T cells in non-severe SARS-CoV-2 infection. This CDR3 region has 14 residues. V was shortened by 7 bases and J by 4 bases, with 14 bases between the two germline ends. CDR1 and CDR2 (germline): MDHEN, SYDVKM. TCRdb reanalysed the 5' RACE reads using MiXCR and keeps one entry per CDR3 protein. The sample contains around 70,000 distinct CDR3 sequences, 11% of which appear only once. This clonotype was counted many times. Sequencing used whole blood. The V call is TRBV28, the J call TRBJ2-1; D ambiguous. This clonotype was sampled from an adult who was a healthcare worker with PCR-confirmed SARS-CoV-2 infection or an uninfected control (not recorded which). CDR3 in DNA: TGTGCCAGCACCGGGCGGCTTACATACAATGAGCAGTTCTTC. It yields the protein CASTGRLTYNEQFF.